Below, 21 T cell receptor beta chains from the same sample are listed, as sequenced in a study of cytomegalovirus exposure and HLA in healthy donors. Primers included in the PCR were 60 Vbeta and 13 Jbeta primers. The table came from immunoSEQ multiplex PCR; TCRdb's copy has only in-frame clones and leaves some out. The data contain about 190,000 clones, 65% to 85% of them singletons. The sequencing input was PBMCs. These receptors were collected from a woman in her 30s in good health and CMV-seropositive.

CDR3 in DNA: TGTGCCAGCAGTGATCCTAGAGAGCAGTTCTTC. Protein: CASSDPREQFF. The chain uses TRBV28 and TRBJ2-1; unclear D gene. The CDR3 totals 11 residues. CDR1 and CDR2 from the germline V gene are MDHEN and SYDVKM. The V gene lost 5 bases and the J gene lost 10 bases, with 9 bases spanning the gap.

The CDR3 nucleotides read TGTGCCAGCAGTACGAGCGGAGGTCGGAGCAATCAGCCCCAGCATTTT. Its translation is CASSTSGGRSNQPQHF. The chain combines TRBV28 with TRBJ1-5; no firm D call. Per germline, CDR1 MDHEN and CDR2 SYDVKM. Trimming removed 5 bases at V and 1 base at J, with 15 bases between. This CDR3 comprises 16 residues.

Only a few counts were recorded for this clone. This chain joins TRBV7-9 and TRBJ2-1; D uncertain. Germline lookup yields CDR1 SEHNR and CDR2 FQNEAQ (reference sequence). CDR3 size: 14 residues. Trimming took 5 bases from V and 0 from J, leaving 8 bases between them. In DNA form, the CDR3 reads TGTGCCAGCAGCCCAAGGAGCTCCTACAATGAGCAGTTCTTC. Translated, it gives CASSPRSSYNEQFF.

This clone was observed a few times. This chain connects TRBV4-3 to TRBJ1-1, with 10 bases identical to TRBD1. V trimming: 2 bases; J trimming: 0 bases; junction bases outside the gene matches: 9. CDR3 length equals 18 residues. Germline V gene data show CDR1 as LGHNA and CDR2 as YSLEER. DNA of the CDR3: TGCGCCAGCAGCCAATCCGGGACAGGGGTTGGCGTGAACACTGAAGCTTTCTTT. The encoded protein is CASSQSGTGVGVNTEAFF.

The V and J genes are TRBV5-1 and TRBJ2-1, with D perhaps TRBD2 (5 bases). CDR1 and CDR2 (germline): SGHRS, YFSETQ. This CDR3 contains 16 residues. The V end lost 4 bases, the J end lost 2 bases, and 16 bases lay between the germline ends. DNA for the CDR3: TGCGCCAGCAGCCAACTAGGGCCGACCACCTACAATGAGCAGTTCTTC. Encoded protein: CASSQLGPTTYNEQFF.

The CDR3 is CASSPIAEIGELFF. CDR3 nucleotides: TGTGCCAGCAGCCCAATAGCGGAAATCGGGGAGCTGTTTTTT. The V and J genes are TRBV7-9 and TRBJ2-2, with D possibly TRBD2 on 6 matching bases. Germline V gene sequence: CDR1 SEHNR, CDR2 FQNEAQ (reference sequence). The CDR3 is 14 residues long. Trimming removed 5 bases at V and 7 bases at J, with 14 bases between.

The CDR3 protein is CARQPREENTGELFF. The CDR3 DNA follows: TGTGCCAGACAACCCCGGGAGGAGAACACCGGGGAGCTGTTTTTT. The chain recombines TRBV2 with TRBJ2-2; 7 bases are shared with TRBD2. The CDR3 covers 15 residues. The V and J ends lost 9 bases and 1 base, in that order; junction bases with no gene match: 8. The germline CDR1 and CDR2 sequences are SNHLY and FYNNEI.

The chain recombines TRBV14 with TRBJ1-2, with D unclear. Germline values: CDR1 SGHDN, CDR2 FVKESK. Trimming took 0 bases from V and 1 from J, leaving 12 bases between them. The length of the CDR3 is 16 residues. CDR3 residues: CASSQELRGSNYGYTF. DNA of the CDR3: TGTGCCAGCAGCCAAGAACTGCGGGGAAGTAACTATGGCTACACCTTC.

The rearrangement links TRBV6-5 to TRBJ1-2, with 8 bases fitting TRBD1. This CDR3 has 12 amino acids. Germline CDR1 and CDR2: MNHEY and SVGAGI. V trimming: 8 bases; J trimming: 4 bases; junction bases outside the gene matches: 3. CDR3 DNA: TGTGCCAGCTGGGGGACAGGCTATGGCTACACCTTC. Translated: CASWGTGYGYTF.

CDR3 nucleotide sequence: TGCGCCAGCAGCCGGACCTTGAACAGGGGGCAGGGTCAGCCCCAGCATTTT. Amino acids: CASSRTLNRGQGQPQHF. The chain combines TRBV4-3 with TRBJ1-5; TRBD1 matches at 9 bases. The junction had 13 bases not matched to a gene; V was cut back by 4 bases and J by 6 bases. In germline, CDR1 is LGHNA, CDR2 YSLEER. The CDR3 covers 17 residues.

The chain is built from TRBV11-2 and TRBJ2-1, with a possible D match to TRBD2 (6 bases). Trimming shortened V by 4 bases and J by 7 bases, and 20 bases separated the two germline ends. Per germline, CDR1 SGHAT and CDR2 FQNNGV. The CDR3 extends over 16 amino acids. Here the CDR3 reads CASSSPAAGRRNEQFF. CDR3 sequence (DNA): TGTGCCAGCAGCTCACCAGCTGCGGGGCGACGGAATGAGCAGTTCTTC.

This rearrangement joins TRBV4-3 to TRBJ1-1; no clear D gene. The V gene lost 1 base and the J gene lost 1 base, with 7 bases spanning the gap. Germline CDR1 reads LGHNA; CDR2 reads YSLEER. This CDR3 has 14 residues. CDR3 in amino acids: CASSQGPGNTEAFF. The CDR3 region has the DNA TGCGCCAGCAGCCAAGGGCCAGGGAACACTGAAGCTTTCTTT.

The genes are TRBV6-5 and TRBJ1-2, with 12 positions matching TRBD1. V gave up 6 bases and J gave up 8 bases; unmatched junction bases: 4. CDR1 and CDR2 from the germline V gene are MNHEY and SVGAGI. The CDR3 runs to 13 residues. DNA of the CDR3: TGTGCCAGCAGCGGGACAGGGGGCTTCGGCTACACCTTC. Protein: CASSGTGGFGYTF.

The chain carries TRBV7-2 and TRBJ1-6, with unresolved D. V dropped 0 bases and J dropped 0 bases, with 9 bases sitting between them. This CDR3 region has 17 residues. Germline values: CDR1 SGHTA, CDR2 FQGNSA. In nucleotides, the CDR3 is TGTGCCAGCAGCTTAGCGCGGAGAAGCTCCTATAATTCACCCCTCCACTTT. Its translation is CASSLARRSSYNSPLHF.

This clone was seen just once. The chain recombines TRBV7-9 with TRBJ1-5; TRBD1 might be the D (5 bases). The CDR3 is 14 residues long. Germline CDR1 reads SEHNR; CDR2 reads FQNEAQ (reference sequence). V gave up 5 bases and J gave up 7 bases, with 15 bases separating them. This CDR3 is CASSHSDSYQPQHF. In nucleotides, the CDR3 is TGTGCCAGCAGCCATTCTGACAGCTACCAGCCCCAGCATTTT.

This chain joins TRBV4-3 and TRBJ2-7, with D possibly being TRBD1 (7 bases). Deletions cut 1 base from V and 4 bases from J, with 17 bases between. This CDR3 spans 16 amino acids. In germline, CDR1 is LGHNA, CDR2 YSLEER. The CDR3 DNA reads TGCGCCAGCAGCCAAGTTGGCGCCGCAGGGGGGTACGAGCAGTACTTC. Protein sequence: CASSQVGAAGGYEQYF.

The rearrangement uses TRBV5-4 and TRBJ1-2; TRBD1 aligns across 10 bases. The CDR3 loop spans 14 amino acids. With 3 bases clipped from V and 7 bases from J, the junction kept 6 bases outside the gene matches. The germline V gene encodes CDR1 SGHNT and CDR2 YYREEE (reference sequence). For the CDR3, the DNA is TGTGCCAGCAGCTCGCGACAGGGGGCAGGTGGCTACACCTTC. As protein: CASSSRQGAGGYTF.

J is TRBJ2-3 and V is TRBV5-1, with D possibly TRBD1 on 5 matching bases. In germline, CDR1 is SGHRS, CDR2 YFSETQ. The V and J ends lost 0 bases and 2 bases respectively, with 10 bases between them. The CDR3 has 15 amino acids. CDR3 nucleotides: TGCGCCAGCAGCTTGGGGCAGGGTGACACAGATACGCAGTATTTT. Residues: CASSLGQGDTDTQYF.

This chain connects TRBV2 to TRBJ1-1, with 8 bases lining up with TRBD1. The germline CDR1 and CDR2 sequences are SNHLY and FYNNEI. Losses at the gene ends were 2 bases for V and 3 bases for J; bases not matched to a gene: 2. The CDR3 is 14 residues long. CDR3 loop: CASSEQGADTEAFF. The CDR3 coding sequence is TGTGCCAGCAGTGAACAGGGGGCCGACACTGAAGCTTTCTTT.

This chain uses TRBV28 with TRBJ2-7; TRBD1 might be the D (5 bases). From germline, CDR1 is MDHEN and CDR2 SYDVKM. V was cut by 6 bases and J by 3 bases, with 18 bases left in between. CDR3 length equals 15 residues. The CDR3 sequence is CASSERSGSGYEQYF. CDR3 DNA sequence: TGTGCCAGCAGCGAAAGATCAGGGTCGGGCTACGAGCAGTACTTC. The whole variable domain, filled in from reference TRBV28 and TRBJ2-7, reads DVKVTQSSRYLVKRTGEKVFLECVQDMDHENMFWYRQDPGLGLRLIYFSYDVKMKEKGDIPEGYSVSREKKERFSLILESASTNQTSMYLCASSERSGSGYEQYFGPGTRLTVT.

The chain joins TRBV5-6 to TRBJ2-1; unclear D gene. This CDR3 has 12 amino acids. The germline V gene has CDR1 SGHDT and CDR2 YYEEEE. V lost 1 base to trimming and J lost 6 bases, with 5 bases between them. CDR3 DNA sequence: TGTGCCAGCAGCTTGCCCCTCAATGAGCAGTTCTTC. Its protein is CASSLPLNEQFF.